The clone carrying this TCR beta chain came up a few times. The record originates from a study of CD8 T cells in Susac syndrome. Random-hexamer reverse transcription was applied to about 0.5 to 1 ug RNA. From the immunoSEQ multiplex PCR reads, TCRdb called clonotypes with MiXCR, one entry per CDR3 protein. The sample shows around 230,000 distinct CDR3 sequences, 95% of them seen only once. FACS was used to enrich TEMRA cells, whereas the CD8+ and CD4+ T cells were obtained by negative isolation. The CDR3 covers 13 residues. The V end was cut by 6 bases, the J end by 1 base, with 9 bases between. Germline CDR1 SGHAT, CDR2 FQNNGV.

The TCR was taken from a human donor with multiple sclerosis. Material for sequencing was CD4+ T cells from PBMCs. The V and J genes are TRBV11-2 and TRBJ1-1; D is unresolved. CDR3 sequence reads: CASRGGGNTEAFF. The DNA for the CDR3 is TGTGCCAGCAGGGGTGGAGGGAACACTGAAGCTTTCTTT.